This entry lists 24 T cell receptor beta chains sequenced from one sample in a study of Ad26.COV2.S vaccination and SARS-CoV-2 variants. Treatment meaning: about 20 received Ad26.COV2.S at low or high dose, single or two shots; 5 received placebo; per-sample allocation not given. Material that was analyzed had been drawn on day 63 after the first vaccine or placebo injection. Produced via immunoSEQ multiplex PCR; TCRdb's table is partial and in-frame only. Found here are roughly 350,000 clones, about 89% of them singletons; the top ten hold roughly 5%. Sequenced material: peripheral blood, taken in a trial of Ad26.COV2.S vaccine versus placebo. These receptors were obtained from a person between 18 and 60 years old who received the Ad26.COV2.S COVID-19 vaccine or a placebo.

The genes are TRBV7-2 and TRBJ1-1; D remains ambiguous. In germline, CDR1 is SGHTA, CDR2 FQGNSA. V shed 3 bases and J shed 1 base, with 9 bases lying between them. The CDR3 spans 14 residues. CDR3 sequence reads: CASSFSPSNTEAFF. The CDR3, as DNA: TGTGCCAGCAGCTTTAGTCCCTCGAACACTGAAGCTTTCTTT.

The chain joins TRBV27 to TRBJ2-7; 7 bases map to TRBD1. Germline V gives CDR1 MNHEY, CDR2 SMNVEV (reference sequence). V lost 2 bases to trimming and J lost 2 bases; unmatched junction nucleotides: 6. CDR3 length equals 15 residues. CDR3 region: CASSLQQGNTYEQYF. The CDR3, as DNA: TGTGCCAGCAGTTTACAACAGGGGAACACCTACGAGCAGTACTTC.

This chain connects TRBV7-9 to TRBJ2-7; 11 bases line up with TRBD1. This CDR3 has 15 residues. The V gene's germline CDR1 is SEHNR and CDR2 FQNEAQ (reference sequence). V trimming: 4 bases; J trimming: 4 bases; junction bases outside the gene matches: 6. The CDR3 region is CASSSGQGAFYEQYF. CDR3 nucleotide sequence: TGTGCCAGCAGCTCTGGACAGGGGGCTTTTTACGAGCAGTACTTC.

This chain connects TRBV6-2 or TRBV6-3 to TRBJ2-2; D is uncertain. V was trimmed by 6 bases and J by 6 bases, leaving 20 bases between them. The germline V gene has CDR1 MNHEY and CDR2 SVGEGT. This CDR3 spans 16 amino acids. CDR3 sequence reads: CASSPLGLLDSGELFF. For the CDR3, the DNA is TGTGCCAGCAGCCCCCTAGGCCTCTTGGATTCCGGGGAGCTGTTTTTT.

The J gene is TRBJ2-7, the V gene TRBV5-1; perhaps D is TRBD1 or TRBD2 (5 bases each). Per germline, CDR1 SGHRS and CDR2 YFSETQ. V dropped 5 bases and J dropped 2 bases, with 11 bases sitting between them. The CDR3 loop spans 13 amino acids. The CDR3 is CASRGTATYEQYF. DNA of the CDR3: TGCGCCAGCAGGGGGACGGCGACCTACGAGCAGTACTTC.

The chain has TRBV29-1 and TRBJ1-1; D is unclear. Germline assignment: CDR1 SQVTM and CDR2 ANQGSEA. The CDR3 length is 14 residues. The V gene lost 3 bases and the J gene lost 3 bases, with 14 bases spanning the gap. The CDR3 here is CSVERLLSDTEAFF. CDR3 coding DNA: TGCAGCGTTGAGCGGCTCCTCTCGGACACTGAAGCTTTCTTT.

The rearrangement joins TRBV24-1 to TRBJ2-1; possible D gene TRBD1, 6 bases. V dropped 3 bases and J dropped 2 bases, with 10 bases sitting between them. There are 15 residues in the CDR3. Per the germline V gene, CDR1 is KGHDR and CDR2 is SFDVKD. CDR3 region: CATSDGQFAYNEQFF. The CDR3 DNA reads TGTGCCACCAGTGATGGACAGTTTGCCTACAATGAGCAGTTCTTC.

This rearrangement joins TRBV3-1 (or the pseudogene TRBV3-2) to TRBJ2-6, with 7 bases that match TRBD1. This CDR3 spans 18 amino acids. CDR1 and CDR2 (germline): LGHDT, YNNKEL (reference sequence). V shed 3 bases and J 0 bases; nucleotides not matched to a gene: 8. CDR3 residues: CASSHRAGGNSGANVLTF. The DNA of the CDR3 is TGTGCCAGCAGCCATCGGGCAGGGGGAAACTCTGGGGCCAACGTCCTGACTTTC.

The chain joins TRBV27 to TRBJ2-3, with no clear D. The CDR3 sequence is 11 residues long. The germline gives CDR1 MNHEY, CDR2 SMNVEV (reference sequence). V was shortened by 7 bases and J by 6 bases, with 8 bases between the two germline ends. CDR3 protein: CASNYLDTQYF. CDR3 sequence (DNA): TGTGCCAGCAATTACTTGGATACGCAGTATTTT.

This chain connects TRBV18 to TRBJ1-2; TRBD1 is a possible D gene (6 bases). The CDR3 runs to 16 residues. Germline CDR1 KGHSH, CDR2 LQKENI. Trimming removed 2 bases from V and 4 bases from J, with 17 bases in between. CDR3 DNA sequence: TGTGCCAGCTCACCAAGAGACAGGCTGGTAATCTATGGCTACACCTTC. Translating gives CASSPRDRLVIYGYTF.

The chain couples TRBV19 to TRBJ2-1, with 8 nucleotides matching TRBD1. J gave up 8 bases and V 2 bases, and 8 bases lay outside the gene matches. Germline V gene data show CDR1 as LNHDA and CDR2 as SQIVND (reference sequence). This CDR3 has 15 residues. CDR3 nucleotide sequence: TGTGCCAGTAGTATAACCCAGCAGGGGGCACATGAGCAGTTCTTC. Its protein product is CASSITQQGAHEQFF. The full variable domain, in which reference TRBV19 and TRBJ2-1 provide the parts outside the CDR3, is DGGITQSPKYLFRKEGQNVTLSCEQNLNHDAMYWYRQDPGQGLRLIYYSQIVNDFQKGDIAEGYSVSREKKESFPLTVTSAQKNPTAFYLCASSITQQGAHEQFFGPGTRLTVL.

J is TRBJ2-5 and V is TRBV6-1; no clear D gene. This CDR3 is built from 11 residues. V was cut by 5 bases and J by 4 bases, with 5 bases left in between. Germline lookup yields CDR1 MNHNS and CDR2 SASEGT. CDR3 protein: CASSTGETQYF. The CDR3 nucleotides are TGTGCCAGCAGTACCGGAGAGACCCAGTACTTC.

The chain uses TRBV5-1 and TRBJ2-2; 9 bases are a match to TRBD1. The J segment lost 4 bases and the V segment lost 7 bases, leaving 8 bases of the junction unmatched. The germline V gene encodes CDR1 SGHRS and CDR2 YFSETQ. This CDR3 contains 15 residues. CDR3 bases: TGCGCCAGCTCGGAGGTGGGACAGGGCACCGGGGAGCTGTTTTTT. Its protein product is CASSEVGQGTGELFF.

The chain uses TRBV5-1 and TRBJ1-2; D gene unclear. The CDR3 spans 13 residues. V lost 0 bases, J lost 8 bases, and 11 bases lay in between. The germline gives CDR1 SGHRS, CDR2 YFSETQ. CDR3 DNA sequence: TGCGCCAGCAGCTTGGATGTAGGGTCCGGCTACACCTTC. As protein: CASSLDVGSGYTF.

The rearrangement uses TRBV19 and TRBJ2-7; possibly TRBD1 or TRBD2 for D (5 bases each). The germline V and J ends were trimmed by 3 bases and 2 bases, with 14 bases remaining between them. CDR1 and CDR2 from the germline V gene are LNHDA and SQIVND (reference sequence). The length of the CDR3 is 15 residues. The CDR3 reads CASSIFGAETYEQYF. CDR3 coding DNA: TGTGCCAGTAGTATCTTCGGGGCTGAGACCTACGAGCAGTACTTC.

The J gene is TRBJ1-5, the V gene TRBV28, with 9 bases matching TRBD1. The germline V gene has CDR1 MDHEN and CDR2 SYDVKM. J lost 3 bases, V lost 5 bases, and 5 bases had no gene match. The CDR3 runs 15 residues. This CDR3 reads CASSTGGEANQPQHF. The DNA of the CDR3 is TGTGCCAGCAGTACAGGGGGCGAGGCCAATCAGCCCCAGCATTTT.

This chain joins TRBV19 and TRBJ2-7; no firm D call. Trimming stripped 3 bases from V and 5 bases from J, with 14 bases between. The CDR3 is made up of 14 amino acids. From germline, CDR1 is LNHDA and CDR2 SQIVND (reference sequence). The CDR3 here is CASSMARSDHEQYF. Here the CDR3 DNA reads TGTGCCAGTAGTATGGCGAGGTCGGACCACGAGCAGTACTTC. The full variable domain, its missing parts supplied by reference TRBV19 and TRBJ2-7, is DGGITQSPKYLFRKEGQNVTLSCEQNLNHDAMYWYRQDPGQGLRLIYYSQIVNDFQKGDIAEGYSVSREKKESFPLTVTSAQKNPTAFYLCASSMARSDHEQYFGPGTRLTVT.

This chain uses TRBV6-2 or TRBV6-3 with TRBJ1-5; possible D gene TRBD1, 5 bases. Trimming left V 4 bases short and J 4 bases short, with 11 bases between. Per the germline V gene, CDR1 is MNHEY and CDR2 is SVGEGT. This CDR3 is 14 amino acids long. CDR3 in amino acids: CASSLEGYNQPQHF. The CDR3 nucleotides are TGTGCCAGCAGTTTGGAGGGGTATAATCAGCCCCAGCATTTT.

The gene calls are TRBV5-6 and TRBJ2-7, with 13 bases that match TRBD2. V gave up 1 base and J gave up 5 bases; unmatched junction bases: 6. CDR1 is SGHDT, CDR2 YYEEEE, per germline. The CDR3 loop spans 16 amino acids. The CDR3 loop reads CASSLYGTSGVHEQYF. CDR3 nucleotides: TGTGCCAGCAGCTTGTACGGGACTAGCGGGGTGCACGAGCAGTACTTC.

This sequence joins TRBV3-1 (or the pseudogene TRBV3-2) and TRBJ1-2, with D possibly being TRBD1 (5 bases). Germline CDR1 reads LGHDT; CDR2 reads YNNKEL (reference sequence). The CDR3 contains 14 residues. V gave up 5 bases and J gave up 13 bases, with 23 bases separating them. CDR3 in DNA: TGTGCCAGCAGCGAACCCGGGACTGCACCCCCCGGCACCTTC. It is translated as CASSEPGTAPPGTF.

The V gene is TRBV7-2, the J gene TRBJ2-1; D not resolved. Trimming cost V 2 bases and J 7 bases, with 6 bases left between them. This CDR3 has 12 residues. The germline V gene has CDR1 SGHTA and CDR2 FQGNSA. CDR3 nucleotides: TGTGCCAGCAGCTTAATATCTAATGAGCAGTTCTTC. Its translation is CASSLISNEQFF. The full variable domain, with the rest looked up from reference TRBV7-2 and TRBJ2-1, is GAGVSQSPSNKVTEKGKDVELRCDPISGHTALYWYRQSLGQGLEFLIYFQGNSAPDKSGLPSDRFSAERTGGSVSTLTIQRTQQEDSAVYLCASSLISNEQFFGPGTRLTVL.

There are a few counts of this clone. Different DNA sequences within this sample yield the same CDR3. The chain links TRBV7-2 to TRBJ1-5; perhaps TRBD1 as D (6 bases). This CDR3 spans 14 amino acids. Trimming cost V 5 bases and J 5 bases, with 13 bases left between them. Germline V gene data show CDR1 as SGHTA and CDR2 as FQGNSA. CDR3 residues: CASSNTGRDQPQHF. CDR3 nucleotide sequence: TGTGCCAGCAGCAACACAGGGAGAGATCAGCCCCAGCATTTT.

The chain recombines TRBV30 with TRBJ1-2, with D perhaps TRBD1 (6 bases). Germline-derived CDR1 and CDR2 are GTSNPN and SVGIG (reference sequence). The CDR3 has 13 amino acids. Trimming cost V 4 bases and J 0 bases, with 9 bases left between them. The CDR3 here is CAWTGEANYGYTF. CDR3 sequence (DNA): TGTGCCTGGACAGGGGAAGCTAACTATGGCTACACCTTC. Combining the CDR3 with reference TRBV30 and TRBJ1-2 gives the whole variable domain SQTIHQWPATLVQPVGSPLSLECTVEGTSNPNLYWYRQAAGRGLQLLFYSVGIGQISSEVPQNLSASRPQDRQFILSSKKLLLSDSGFYLCAWTGEANYGYTFGSGTRLTVV.

J is TRBJ2-5 and V is TRBV7-2; D is undetermined. V dropped 0 bases and J dropped 2 bases, with 13 bases sitting between them. Germline values: CDR1 SGHTA, CDR2 FQGNSA. The CDR3 has 16 residues. CDR3 DNA: TGTGCCAGCAGCTTAGCAGTGTTTGGCAGTCAAGAGACCCAGTACTTC. This gives the protein CASSLAVFGSQETQYF.